The clone carrying this T cell receptor (beta chain) was observed a few times. What it binds is unknown. The data stem from a study of identical twins. This CDR3 has 15 amino acids. Germline V gives CDR1 MGHRA, CDR2 YSYEKL. Trimming stripped 4 bases from V and 3 bases from J, with 12 bases between. Unique molecular identifiers were present on the cDNA, and a universal primer site came from template switching. TCRdb re-called the 5' RACE reads through MiXCR, storing one row per CDR3 protein. There are about 340,000 distinct CDR3 sequences in the sample; approximately 9.1% occur only once, and under 9.5% lies in the top ten. Notes on the study in general: Out-of-frame alpha sequences that twins shared showed excess low generation probability. Fewer insertions marked abundant cord blood beta clonotypes; young adult naive trended weakly, memory not at all. In monozygotic twins, models underestimated the sharing of out-of-frame TCR alpha.

This clonotype was obtained from a woman aged 45 to 65 in good health. The sample taken for sequencing was naive T cells sorted from blood. The chain joins TRBV4-1 to TRBJ1-4, with D unclear. The CDR3 reads CASSPALVSNEKLFF. As DNA, the CDR3 is TGCGCCAGCAGCCCTGCCCTAGTCTCTAATGAAAAACTGTTTTTT.